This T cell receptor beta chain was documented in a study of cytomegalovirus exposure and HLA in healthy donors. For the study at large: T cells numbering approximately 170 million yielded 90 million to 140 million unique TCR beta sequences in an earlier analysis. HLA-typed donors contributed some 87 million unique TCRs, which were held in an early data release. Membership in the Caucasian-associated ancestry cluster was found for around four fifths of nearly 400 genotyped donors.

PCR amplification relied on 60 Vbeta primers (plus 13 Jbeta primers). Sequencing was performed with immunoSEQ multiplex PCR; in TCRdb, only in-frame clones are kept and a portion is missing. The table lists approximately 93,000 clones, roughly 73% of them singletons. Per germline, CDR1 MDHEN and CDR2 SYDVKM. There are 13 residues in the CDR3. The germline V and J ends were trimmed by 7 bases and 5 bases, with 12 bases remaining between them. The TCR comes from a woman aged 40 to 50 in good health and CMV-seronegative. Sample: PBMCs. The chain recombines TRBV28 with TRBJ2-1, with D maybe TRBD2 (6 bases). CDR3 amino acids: CASTLGLNNEQFF. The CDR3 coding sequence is TGTGCCAGCACCCTGGGACTTAACAATGAGCAGTTCTTC.